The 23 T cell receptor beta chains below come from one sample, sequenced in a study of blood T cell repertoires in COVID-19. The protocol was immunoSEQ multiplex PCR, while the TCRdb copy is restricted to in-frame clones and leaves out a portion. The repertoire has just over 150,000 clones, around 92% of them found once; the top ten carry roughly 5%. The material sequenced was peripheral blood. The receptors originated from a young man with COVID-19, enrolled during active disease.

The CDR3, as DNA: TGTGCCAGCAGCCGACAGGGGGGCAATGAGCAGTTCTTC. Its translation is CASSRQGGNEQFF. J is TRBJ2-1 and V is TRBV13; 9 positions match TRBD1. In germline, CDR1 is PRHDT, CDR2 FYEKMQ (reference sequence). There are 13 residues in the CDR3. V dropped 5 bases and J dropped 6; count of bases not matched to a gene: 2.

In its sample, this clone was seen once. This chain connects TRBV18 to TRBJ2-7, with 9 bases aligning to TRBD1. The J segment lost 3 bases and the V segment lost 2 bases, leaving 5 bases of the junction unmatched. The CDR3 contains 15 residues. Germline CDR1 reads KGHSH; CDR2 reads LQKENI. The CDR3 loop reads CASSPVWDRVYEQYF. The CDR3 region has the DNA TGTGCCAGCTCACCAGTCTGGGACAGGGTCTACGAGCAGTACTTC.

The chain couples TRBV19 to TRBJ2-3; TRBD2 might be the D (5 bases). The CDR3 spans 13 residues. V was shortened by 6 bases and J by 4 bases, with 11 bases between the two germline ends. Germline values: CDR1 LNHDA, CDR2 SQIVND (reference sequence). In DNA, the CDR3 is TGTGCCAGTAGCGGGAATTGGGCAGATACGCAGTATTTT. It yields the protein CASSGNWADTQYF.

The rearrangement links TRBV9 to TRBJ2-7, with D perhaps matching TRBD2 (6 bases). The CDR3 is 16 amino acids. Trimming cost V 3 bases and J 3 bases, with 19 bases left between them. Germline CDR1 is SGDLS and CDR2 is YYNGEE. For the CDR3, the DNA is TGTGCCAGCAGCGGCGGACTATTGGCAGGGAGCTACGAGCAGTACTTC. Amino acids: CASSGGLLAGSYEQYF.

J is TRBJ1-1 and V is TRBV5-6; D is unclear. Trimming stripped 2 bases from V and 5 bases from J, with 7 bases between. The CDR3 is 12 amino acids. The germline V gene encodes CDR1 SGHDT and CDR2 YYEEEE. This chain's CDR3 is CASSFRVTEAFF. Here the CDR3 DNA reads TGTGCCAGCAGCTTTCGGGTGACTGAAGCTTTCTTT.

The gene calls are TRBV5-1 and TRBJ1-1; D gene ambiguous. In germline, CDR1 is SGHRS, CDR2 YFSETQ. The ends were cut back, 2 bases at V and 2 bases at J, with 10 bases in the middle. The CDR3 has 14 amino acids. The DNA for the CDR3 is TGCGCCAGCAGCTTCCGTCAGGTCAACACTGAAGCTTTCTTT. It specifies CASSFRQVNTEAFF.

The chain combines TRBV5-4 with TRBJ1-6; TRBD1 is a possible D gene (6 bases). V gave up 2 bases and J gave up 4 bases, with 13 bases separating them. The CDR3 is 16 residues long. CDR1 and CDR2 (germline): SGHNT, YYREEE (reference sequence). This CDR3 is CASSLSGDRYNSPLHF. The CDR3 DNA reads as TGTGCCAGCAGCTTATCAGGGGACCGATATAATTCACCCCTCCACTTT. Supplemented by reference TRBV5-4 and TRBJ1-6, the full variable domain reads ETGVTQSPTHLIKTRGQQVTLRCSSQSGHNTVSWYQQALGQGPQFIFQYYREEENGRGNFPPRFSGLQFPNYSSELNVNALELDDSALYLCASSLSGDRYNSPLHFGNGTRLTVT.

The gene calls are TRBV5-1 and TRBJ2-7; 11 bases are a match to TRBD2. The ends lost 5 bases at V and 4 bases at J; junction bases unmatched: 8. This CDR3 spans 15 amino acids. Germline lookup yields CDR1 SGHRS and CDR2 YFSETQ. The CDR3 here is CASRETGTSGYEQYF. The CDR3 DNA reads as TGCGCCAGCAGGGAAACCGGGACTAGCGGTTACGAGCAGTACTTC. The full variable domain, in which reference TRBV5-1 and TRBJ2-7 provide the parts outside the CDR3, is KAGVTQTPRYLIKTRGQQVTLSCSPISGHRSVSWYQQTPGQGLQFLFEYFSETQRNKGNFPGRFSGRQFSNSRSEMNVSTLELGDSALYLCASRETGTSGYEQYFGPGTRLTVT.

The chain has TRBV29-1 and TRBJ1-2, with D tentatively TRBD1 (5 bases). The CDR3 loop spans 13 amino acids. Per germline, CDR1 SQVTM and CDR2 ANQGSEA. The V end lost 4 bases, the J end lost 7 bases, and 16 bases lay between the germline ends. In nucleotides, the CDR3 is TGCAGCGTTGGTGGAGGGGCCCCGTCTGGCTACACCTTC. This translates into CSVGGGAPSGYTF. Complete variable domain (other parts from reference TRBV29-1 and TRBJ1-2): SAVISQKPSRDICQRGTSLTIQCQVDSQVTMMFWYRQQPGQSLTLIATANQGSEATYESGFVIDKFPISRPNLTFSTLTVSNMSPEDSSIYLCSVGGGAPSGYTFGSGTRLTVV.

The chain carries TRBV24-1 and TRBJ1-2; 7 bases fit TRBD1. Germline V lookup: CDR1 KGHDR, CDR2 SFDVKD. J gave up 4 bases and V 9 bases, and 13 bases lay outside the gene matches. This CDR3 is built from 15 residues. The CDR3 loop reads CATPGRDRGSYGYTF. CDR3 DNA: TGTGCCACCCCAGGTAGGGACAGAGGGTCCTATGGCTACACCTTC.

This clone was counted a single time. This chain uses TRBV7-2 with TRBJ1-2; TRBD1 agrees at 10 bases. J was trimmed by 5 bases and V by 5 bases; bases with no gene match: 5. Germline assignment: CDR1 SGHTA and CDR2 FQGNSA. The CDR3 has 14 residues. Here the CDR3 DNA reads TGTGCCAGCAGCCCGACAGGGGGCGTTTATGGCTACACCTTC. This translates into CASSPTGGVYGYTF.

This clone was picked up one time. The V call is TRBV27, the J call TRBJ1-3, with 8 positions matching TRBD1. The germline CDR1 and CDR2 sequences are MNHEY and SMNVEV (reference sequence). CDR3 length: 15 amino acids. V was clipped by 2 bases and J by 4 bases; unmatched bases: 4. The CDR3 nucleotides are TGTGCCAGCAGTTTACAGGGGGCTGCGGGAAACACCATATATTTT. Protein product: CASSLQGAAGNTIYF.

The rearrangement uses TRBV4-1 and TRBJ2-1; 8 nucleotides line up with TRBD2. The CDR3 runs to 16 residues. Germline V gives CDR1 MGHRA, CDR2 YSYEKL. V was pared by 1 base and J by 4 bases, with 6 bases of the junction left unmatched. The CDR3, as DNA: TGCGCCAGCAGCCAAGTTACTAGCGGTCGATACAATGAGCAGTTCTTC. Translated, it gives CASSQVTSGRYNEQFF.

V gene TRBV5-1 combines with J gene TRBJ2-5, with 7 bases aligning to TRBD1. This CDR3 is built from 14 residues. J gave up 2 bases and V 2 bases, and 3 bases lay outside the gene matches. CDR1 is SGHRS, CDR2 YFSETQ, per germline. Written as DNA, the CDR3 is TGCGCCAGCAGCTTCGACAGGGTTCAAGAGACCCAGTACTTC. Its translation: CASSFDRVQETQYF. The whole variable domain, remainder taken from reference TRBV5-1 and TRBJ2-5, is KAGVTQTPRYLIKTRGQQVTLSCSPISGHRSVSWYQQTPGQGLQFLFEYFSETQRNKGNFPGRFSGRQFSNSRSEMNVSTLELGDSALYLCASSFDRVQETQYFGPGTRLLVL.

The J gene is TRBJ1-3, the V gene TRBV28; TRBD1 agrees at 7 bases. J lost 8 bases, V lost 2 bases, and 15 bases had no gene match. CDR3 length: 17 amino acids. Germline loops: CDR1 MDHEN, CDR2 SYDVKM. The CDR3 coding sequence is TGTGCCAGCAGTTTACAAACCCCCGGACAGGCACCGGACACCATATATTTT. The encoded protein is CASSLQTPGQAPDTIYF.

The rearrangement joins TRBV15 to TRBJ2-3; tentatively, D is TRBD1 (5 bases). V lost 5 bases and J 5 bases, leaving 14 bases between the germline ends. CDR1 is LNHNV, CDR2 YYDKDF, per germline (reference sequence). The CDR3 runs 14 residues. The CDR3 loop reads CATSGQGRGDTQYF. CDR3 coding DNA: TGTGCCACCAGCGGCCAGGGTCGCGGAGATACGCAGTATTTT.

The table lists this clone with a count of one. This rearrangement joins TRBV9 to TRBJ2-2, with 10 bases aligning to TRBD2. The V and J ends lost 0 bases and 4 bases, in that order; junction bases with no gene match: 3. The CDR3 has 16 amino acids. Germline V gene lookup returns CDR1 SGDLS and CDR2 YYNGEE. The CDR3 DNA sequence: TGTGCCAGCAGCGTAGGGCTAGCGGGAGCCACCGGGGAGCTGTTTTTT. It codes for CASSVGLAGATGELFF.

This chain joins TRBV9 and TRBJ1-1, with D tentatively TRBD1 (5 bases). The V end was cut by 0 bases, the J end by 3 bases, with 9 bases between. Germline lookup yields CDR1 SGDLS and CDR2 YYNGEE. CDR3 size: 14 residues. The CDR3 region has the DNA TGTGCCAGCAGCGTAGCGGGGGGAGACACTGAAGCTTTCTTT. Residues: CASSVAGGDTEAFF.

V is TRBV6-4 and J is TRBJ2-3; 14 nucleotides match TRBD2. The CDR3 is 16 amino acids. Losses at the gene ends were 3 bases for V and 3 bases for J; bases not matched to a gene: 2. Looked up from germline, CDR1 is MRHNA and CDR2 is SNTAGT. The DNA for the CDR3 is TGTGCCAGCAGTGAACGGACTAGCGGGGGGACAGATACGCAGTATTTT. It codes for CASSERTSGGTDTQYF.

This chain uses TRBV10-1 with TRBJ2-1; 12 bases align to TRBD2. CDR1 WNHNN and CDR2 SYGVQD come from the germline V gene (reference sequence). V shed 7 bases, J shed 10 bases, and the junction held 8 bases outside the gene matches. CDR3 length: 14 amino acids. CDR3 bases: TGCGCCAGCATTACTAGCGGGGGGATCTTCGAGCAGTTCTTC. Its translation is CASITSGGIFEQFF.

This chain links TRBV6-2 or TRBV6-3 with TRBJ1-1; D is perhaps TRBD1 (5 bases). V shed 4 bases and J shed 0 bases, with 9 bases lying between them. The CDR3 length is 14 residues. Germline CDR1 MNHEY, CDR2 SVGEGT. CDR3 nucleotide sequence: TGTGCCAGCAGTTGGACACGGATGAACACTGAAGCTTTCTTT. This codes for CASSWTRMNTEAFF.

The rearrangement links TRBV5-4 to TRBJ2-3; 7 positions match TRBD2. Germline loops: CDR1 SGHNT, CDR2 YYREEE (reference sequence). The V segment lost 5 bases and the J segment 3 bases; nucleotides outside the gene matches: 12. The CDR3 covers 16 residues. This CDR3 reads CASSFFSGQVTDTQYF. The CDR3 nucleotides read TGTGCCAGCAGTTTTTTTAGCGGGCAGGTGACAGATACGCAGTATTTT.

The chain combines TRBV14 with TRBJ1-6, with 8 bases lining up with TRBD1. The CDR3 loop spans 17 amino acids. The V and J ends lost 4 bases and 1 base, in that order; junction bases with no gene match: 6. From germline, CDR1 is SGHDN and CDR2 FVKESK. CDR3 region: CASSRWTGTSYNSPLHF. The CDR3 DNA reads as TGTGCCAGCAGCCGGTGGACAGGGACATCCTATAATTCACCCCTCCACTTT.